The TCR beta chain described here comes from a study of cytomegalovirus exposure and HLA in healthy donors (TCRdb year 2017). For the study in its entirety: An earlier analysis of several hundred of the donors reported 250 to 300 Gb of sequence data and some 120 million unique TCR beta sequences from about 200 million T cells. An early release covering approximately 600 HLA-typed donors comprised about 290 gigabases of sequencing data and around 80 million unique TCR sequences. Of the roughly 410 genotyped donors, 81% were placed in the genetic ancestry cluster associated with self-reported Caucasian donors. The study aimed to test whether cataloging public T cell receptors could reveal signatures of past pathogen exposure. The study used immunosequencing to profile the T cell repertoires of some 600 subjects and linked those repertoires to cytomegalovirus serostatus. A separate validation cohort of 100 to 150 different subjects was used in addition to the 666-subject first cohort. High-throughput TCR immunosequencing, statistical association of individual TCRs with disease status, and machine learning were combined to predict cytomegalovirus infection status. A later analysis re-examined previously published TCR beta repertoires from just over 650 donors and added high-resolution HLA genotyping to investigate patterns of TCR occurrence. In the later analysis, no new phenotypic data were used to find candidate immune exposures; instead, reliance was placed on TCR beta sequences and their occurrence across donors. In an earlier analysis of roughly 600 of the donors, high-throughput TCR beta sequencing was used to judge whether each TCR beta V gene segment behaved as functional or pseudogenic. Donor age, sex, ethnicity and CMV serostatus were collected together with the repertoire data. A later genetic analysis used genome-wide SNP genotypes for about three fifths of the 666 donors, treating that subset as a discovery cohort. All discovery cohort repertoires had been generated on a single sequencing platform. Both class I and class II loci were covered by HLA typing, at four-digit resolution. The number of donors typed differed by locus, with about 620-630 for A, B, C, DRB1 and DQB1, roughly 550 for DQA1, approximately 570 for DPA1, and 472 for DPB1. Four to six DR-DQ haplotypes were handled as single units for association and clustering, since linkage in the cohort was strong. On average, approximately 250,000 unique TCR beta nucleotide sequences were sequenced per donor among about 400 genotyped donors of the cohort, with roughly 20% of those sequences being non-productive. The paper as a whole reports these results and caveats: For the cohort, immune exposure information was limited to CMV serostatus. A later analysis found that HLA-associated TCR beta chains were more clonally expanded and had lower generation probabilities than equally common non-associated chains. In the study, around 150 TCR beta chains were listed as associated with cytomegalovirus. When HLA alleles, especially DR and DQ, strongly co-occurred, attributing TCR associations to individual alleles was difficult. In a later analysis, several top co-occurrence clusters were reported to appear linked to parvovirus B19, influenza, CMV and Epstein-Barr virus. This cohort had only TCR beta chains sequenced, and the lack of alpha or paired-chain data limited which features could be detected. A group of highly shared sequence variants was considered likely to be a technical artifact of the sequencing pipeline. Because HLA typing was missing for some donors at each locus, association tests included only the typed subset. Across donors, most TCR sequences were observed very rarely, whereas some public TCRs were present in many individuals. According to a later genetic analysis, donors in an Asian-associated ancestry cluster had fewer N-insertions in productive TCRs than the approximately 650-donor mean. A further reported finding was that TCR beta sequences accurately predicted the HLA-A and HLA-B alleles for most subjects in the first cohort. A few of the identified cytomegalovirus-associated TCR beta chains were confirmed in vitro to be specific for cytomegalovirus antigens. It was suggested by the authors that the approach could potentially be generalized to other disease states and immunological phenotypes. Correlated functional status among segregating V segments might reflect linkage disequilibrium, but an unknown experimental factor could not be ruled out. Roughly uniform sequencing depth across donors was assumed in presence/absence analyses, although this assumption may not hold. Cytomegalovirus status was reported to be diagnosed by the classifier with high specificity and sensitivity in both the original and validation cohorts. A later analysis found that most CMV-associated TCR beta chains appeared HLA-restricted, with HLA associations seemingly driven largely by CMV exposure. Specific HLA alleles were associated with over 15,000 TCR beta sequences at a false discovery rate of 0.05 in a later analysis. Because counts were too low, around 17 rarely observed V segments, including chromosome 9 orphons, were left out of the earlier analysis of a few hundred of the donors. Broadly in line with IMGT annotations, most TCR beta V segments showed up in productive rearrangements about 87% or about 30% of the time in an earlier analysis of approximately 600 of the donors. A later analysis found that TCR association rates varied across HLA loci, with DRB1 alleles showing the most associated TCRs and HLA-C alleles the fewest. V-gene and J-gene trimming of TCR beta chains was associated with a missense DCLRE1C variant in a later genetic analysis, and the association was replicated in an independent cohort.

The library was obtained by the immunoSEQ multiplex PCR assay. A mixture of 60 forward primers for TCR Vbeta segments and 13 reverse primers for TCR Jbeta segments was used in the multiplex PCR. The CDR3 region of rearranged TCR beta genes was amplified from genomic DNA by a multiplex PCR assay. The amplified TCR beta libraries were sequenced on the Illumina HiSeq System as 87-base-pair reads. From the authors' description of their analysis: A later analysis counted some 80 million unique TCR beta chains across the 700 or so repertoires, and 10 million to 11 million of these chains were shared by at least two donors. To remove PCR and sequencing errors, raw reads were error-corrected and collapsed into unique sequences using a nearest-neighbor algorithm that merged closely related sequences. CDR3 sequences were aligned to IMGT reference sequences to assign V, D and J gene segments. For a sequence to be retained, a match of at least six nucleotides to both a V gene segment and a J gene segment was required. Rearrangements were called productive when the CDR3 lacked stop codons and stayed in frame with V and J; all others were non-productive. Following IMGT convention, CDR3 was defined as the stretch from the second conserved V-encoded cysteine to the conserved J-encoded phenylalanine. The earlier analysis of about 620 of the donors excluded sequences that lacked an unambiguous match to a single V gene segment. In an earlier analysis of 450 to 750 of the donors, a V segment was called functional when productive rearrangements were above 56.7%, and segregating when the standard deviation between donors exceeded 5%. To diagnose cytomegalovirus status from the catalog of TCR beta chain sequences, a statistical classification framework was built. A later analysis assigned V and J genes by comparing TCR nucleotide sequences with IMGT/GENE-DB human TR gene sequences. Using the TCRdist pipeline, a later analysis assigned CDR3 sequences along with most-parsimonious VDJ recombination scenarios. In a later analysis, each TCR beta chain was defined by its CDR3 amino acid sequence together with its V-gene family, and reads without a unique V-gene family were excluded. To address suspected cross-contamination and a sequencing artifact, a later analysis removed roughly 580 highly shared, low-generation-probability nucleotide sequences. In a later analysis, a clonal expansion index for each public chain was calculated from normalized within-repertoire ranks of inferred template counts. In a later analysis, generation probabilities were computed with a VDJ recombination model fitted to out-of-frame rearrangements, and the resulting probabilities were checked against IGoR. A later analysis scored TCR-TCR, TCR-HLA and TCR-CMV co-occurrence with hypergeometric tests, applying a repertoire-size bias correction to TCR pairs. A later analysis estimated false discovery rates by permuting HLA or CMV assignments 20 times. A later analysis grouped co-occurring TCRs with DBSCAN, adding TCRdist sequence similarity when clustering within HLA-allele-positive subsets. Co-occurrence clustering excluded repertoires with fewer than 30,000 or more than 120,000 public chains, plus five with anomalous nucleotide sharing. Held by TCRdb, this immuneACCESS table contains in-frame sequences only and omits some clones. Under half of the omission traces to an unresolved V gene where checked; the cause of the rest is unknown. V and J calls and clone size follow that table, whereas D and trimming were derived from the DNA. Present in this sample are some 150,000 clones, roughly 82% of which were seen just once. The ten largest make up 1.5% to 2% of the sample.

Turning to this clone: Its antigen remains undetermined. The sample holds no much larger clone one base away, and base qualities are not on file.

The cohort was made up of 666 healthy bone marrow donors. At the time of sampling, every cohort member was nominally healthy, though immune exposures that went unrecorded were likely present. The donor tested CMV seronegative, placing the donor among the 350 to 400 seronegative members of the cohort. A peripheral blood sample was collected from each donor, and TCR beta sequencing was performed on peripheral blood mononuclear cells. Genomic DNA was extracted from the blood cell samples with the Qiagen DNeasy Blood Extraction Kit. The clonotype comes from a woman aged 25 to 45 in good health and CMV-seronegative. Sequenced input: PBMCs.

The CDR3 protein: CAWSVRRARGEAFF. The nucleotides read TGTGCCTGGAGTGTAAGACGGGCCCGGGGTGAAGCTTTCTTT. In this chain, TRBV30 is recombined with TRBJ1-1, with no reliable assignment of the D segment. CDR1 and CDR2, looked up from the germline V gene (reference sequence), are GTSNPN and SVGIG. From its cysteine to its phenylalanine, the CDR3 spans 14 amino acids. Of the read, only the CDR3 DNA is kept; its 42 bases are in frame from base 1. V is shortened by 0 bases, J by 7 bases, and the region joining them spans 15 bases.